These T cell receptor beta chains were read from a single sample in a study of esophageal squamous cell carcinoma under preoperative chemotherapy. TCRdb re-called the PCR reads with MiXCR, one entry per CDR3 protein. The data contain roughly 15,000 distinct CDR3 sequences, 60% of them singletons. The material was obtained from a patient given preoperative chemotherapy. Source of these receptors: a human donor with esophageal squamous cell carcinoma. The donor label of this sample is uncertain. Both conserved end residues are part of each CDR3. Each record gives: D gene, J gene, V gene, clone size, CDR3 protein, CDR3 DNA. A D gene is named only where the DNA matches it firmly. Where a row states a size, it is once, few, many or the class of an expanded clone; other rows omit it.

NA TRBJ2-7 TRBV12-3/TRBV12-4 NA CASSATGRCAKDTQYF TGTGCCAGCAGTGCCACGGGGCGGTGCGCCAAAGATACGCAGTACTTC
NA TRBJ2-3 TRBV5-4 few CASSFRDRTDTQYF TGTGCCAGCAGCTTCAGGGACCGCACAGATACGCAGTATTTT
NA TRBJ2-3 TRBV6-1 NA CASSEAGGGGGAPETQYF TGTGCCAGCAGTGAAGCGGGGGGGGGGGGCGGTGCCCCAGAGACCCAGTATTTC
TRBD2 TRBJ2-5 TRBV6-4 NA CARGLGGGDRETQYF TGTGCCAGGGGTCTTGGGGGGGGGGACCGAGAGACCCAGTACTTC
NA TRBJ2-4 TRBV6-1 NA CASSEAAGKGVLDKNIQYF TGTGCCAGCAGTGAAGCTGCGGGGAAAGGGGTTTTAGACAAAAACATTCAGTACTTC
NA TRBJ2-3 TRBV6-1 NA CASRGGLASDTQYF TGTGCCAGCAGGGGGGGGCTCGCCTCAGACACTCAGTATTTC
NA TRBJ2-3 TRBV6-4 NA CASRKHQGTDTQYF TGTGCCAGCAGAAAACATCAGGGCACAGATACGCAGTATTTT
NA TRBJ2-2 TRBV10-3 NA CATRRDRFTGELFF TGTGCCACCCGCCGAGACAGGTTCACCGGGGAGCTGTTTTTT
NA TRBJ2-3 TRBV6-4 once CASSEGPGAKDTQYF TGTGCCAGCAGTGAGGGGCCGGGAGCCAAAGACACGCAGTATTTC
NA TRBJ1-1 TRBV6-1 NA CASSPGQKNTEAFF TGTGCCAGCAGCCCGGGACAAAAAAACACTGAAGCTTTCTTT
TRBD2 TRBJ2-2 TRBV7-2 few CASSLGAGGDTGELFF TGTGCCAGCAGCTTAGGGGCGGGAGGGGACACCGGGGAGCTGTTTTTT
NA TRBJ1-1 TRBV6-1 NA CASSDRGRNTEAFF TGTGCCAGCAGTGACAGGGGAAGGAACACTGAAGCTTTCTTT
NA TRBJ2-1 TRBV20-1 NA CSASRGDSSYNEQFF TGCAGTGCTTCCAGGGGAGACAGCTCCTACAATGAGCAGTTCTTC
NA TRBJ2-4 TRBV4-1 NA CASSQGLRAKNTQYF TGCGCCAGCAGCCAGGGGCTGAGAGCCAAAAATACGCAGTACTTT
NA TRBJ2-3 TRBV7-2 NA CASSPSASTDAQYF TGTGCCAGCAGCCCCTCTGCGAGCACGGATGCGCAGTATTTT